Shown below are 5 T cell receptor beta chains from a single sample sequenced in a study of blood T cell repertoires in COVID-19. Data came from immunoSEQ multiplex PCR; TCRdb stores just in-frame clones and leaves some out. Among 250,000 or so clones listed, more than 70% were seen once. Input material: peripheral blood. Receptors were obtained from a woman in her 30s with COVID-19, enrolled during active disease.

With regard to this clone: The sample holds other DNA sequences that translate to the same CDR3. The gene calls are TRBV4-3 and TRBJ2-3; the match to TRBD1 covers 9 bases. The CDR3 is made up of 15 amino acids. The germline gives CDR1 LGHNA, CDR2 YSLEER. V gave up 2 bases and J gave up 5 bases; unmatched junction bases: 5. Here the CDR3 reads CASSQTGGAGDTQYF. For the CDR3, the DNA is TGCGCCAGCAGCCAAACAGGGGGCGCGGGAGATACGCAGTATTTT.

This clone was observed a few times. The chain joins TRBV12-5 to TRBJ2-3; D is undetermined. Germline loops: CDR1 LGHNT, CDR2 FRNRAP. The CDR3 runs 13 residues. V was trimmed by 4 bases and J by 3 bases, leaving 8 bases between them. CDR3 loop: CASGSPRTDTQYF. The CDR3 DNA sequence: TGTGCTAGTGGTTCGCCACGGACAGATACGCAGTATTTT.

This clone was seen only once. The J gene is TRBJ1-2, the V gene TRBV6-1; 10 bases align to TRBD1. The CDR3 loop spans 16 amino acids. In germline, CDR1 is MNHNS, CDR2 SASEGT. Trimming cost V 2 bases and J 4 bases; bases outside gene matches: 7. CDR3 coding DNA: TGTGCCAGCAGTGAAAGTACCGGGACAGGGGCCTATGGCTACACCTTC. Its protein product is CASSESTGTGAYGYTF.

This sequence joins TRBV10-1 and TRBJ2-3; tentative D call: TRBD2 (6 bases). V lost 6 bases and J 6 bases, leaving 19 bases between the germline ends. Germline loops: CDR1 WNHNN, CDR2 SYGVQD (reference sequence). The CDR3 length is 15 residues. This CDR3 is CASSSGTAVLDTQYF. The CDR3 coding sequence is TGCGCCAGCAGCTCCGGGACTGCAGTATTGGATACGCAGTATTTT.

The rearrangement links TRBV13 to TRBJ1-1; 10 bases are shared with TRBD1. The V gene's germline CDR1 is PRHDT and CDR2 FYEKMQ (reference sequence). With V trimmed by 3 bases and J by 3 bases, 7 bases remained unmatched. The CDR3 length is 16 residues. CDR3 sequence (DNA): TGTGCCAGCAGCTTGACAGGGGGCGCGGGGTACACTGAAGCTTTCTTT. This translates into CASSLTGGAGYTEAFF.